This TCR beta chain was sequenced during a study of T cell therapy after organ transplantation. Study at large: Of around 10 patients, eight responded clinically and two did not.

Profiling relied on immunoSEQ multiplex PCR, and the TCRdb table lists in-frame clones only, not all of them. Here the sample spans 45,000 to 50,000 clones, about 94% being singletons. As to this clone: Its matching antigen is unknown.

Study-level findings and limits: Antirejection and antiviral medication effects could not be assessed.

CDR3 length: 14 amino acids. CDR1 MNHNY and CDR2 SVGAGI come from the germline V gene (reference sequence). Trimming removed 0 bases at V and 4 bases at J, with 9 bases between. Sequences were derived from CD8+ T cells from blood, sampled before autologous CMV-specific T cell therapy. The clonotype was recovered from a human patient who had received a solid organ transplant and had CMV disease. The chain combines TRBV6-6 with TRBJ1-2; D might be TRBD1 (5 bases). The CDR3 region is CASSYSGLGYGYTF. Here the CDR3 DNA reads TGTGCCAGCAGTTACTCGGGACTTGGCTATGGCTACACCTTC.